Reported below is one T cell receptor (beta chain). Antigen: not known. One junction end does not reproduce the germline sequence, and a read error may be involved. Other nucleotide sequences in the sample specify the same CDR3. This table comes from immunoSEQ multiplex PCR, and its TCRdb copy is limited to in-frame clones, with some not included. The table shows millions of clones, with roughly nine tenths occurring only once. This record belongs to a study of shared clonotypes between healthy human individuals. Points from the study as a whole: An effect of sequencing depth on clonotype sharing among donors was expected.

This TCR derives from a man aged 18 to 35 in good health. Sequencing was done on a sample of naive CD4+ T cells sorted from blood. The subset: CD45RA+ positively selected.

The CDR3 reads CASSYFGTGDEKLFF. Here the CDR3 DNA reads TGTGCCAGCAGCTACTTCGGGACAGGGGATGAAAAACTGTTTTTT. The chain links TRBV6-5 to TRBJ1-4; 10 bases map to TRBD1. The CDR3 extends over 15 amino acids. Germline-derived CDR1 and CDR2 are MNHEY and SVGAGI.